This is a list of T cell receptor beta chains from one sample in a study of control samples from healthy donors and cancer patients. The repertoire was sequenced with immunoSEQ multiplex PCR; TCRdb's copy has only in-frame clones and lacks some. The sample carries over 60,000 clones, approximately 90% recorded once. The sequencing input was PBMCs. Receptors were obtained from a woman in her sixties or seventies with head and neck cancer. Each CDR3 is given with its conserved first and last residue. Fields, in order: CDR3 length, V gene, J gene, D gene, clone size, CDR3 protein, CDR3 DNA. The D gene is left open where the match is weak. Clone sizes are given selectively: once, few, many, or a class where the clone is expanded.

cdr3_length: 14
v_call: TRBV7-2
j_call: TRBJ2-1
d_call: -
clone_size: -
cdr3_aa: CASSLDSSYNEQFF
cdr3_nt: TGTGCCAGCAGCTTAGACAGCTCCTACAATGAGCAGTTCTTC

cdr3_length: 15
v_call: TRBV4-1
j_call: TRBJ2-7
d_call: TRBD2
clone_size: -
cdr3_aa: CASSQTSGRFYEQYF
cdr3_nt: TGCGCCAGCAGCCAAACTAGCGGGAGATTCTACGAGCAGTACTTC

cdr3_length: 17
v_call: TRBV5-5
j_call: TRBJ2-5
d_call: TRBD2
clone_size: -
cdr3_aa: CASSQGASGRAIETQYF
cdr3_nt: TGTGCCAGCAGCCAGGGGGCTAGCGGGAGGGCCATCGAGACCCAGTACTTC

cdr3_length: 20
v_call: TRBV9
j_call: TRBJ2-7
d_call: -
clone_size: once
cdr3_aa: CASSVVARPQTGGPFHEQYF
cdr3_nt: TGTGCCAGCAGCGTAGTAGCCCGTCCACAAACAGGAGGGCCTTTCCACGAGCAGTACTTC

cdr3_length: 16
v_call: TRBV27
j_call: TRBJ1-6
d_call: -
clone_size: once
cdr3_aa: CASSSWQVGVGSPLHF
cdr3_nt: TGTGCCAGCAGTTCATGGCAGGTCGGTGTCGGTTCACCCCTCCACTTT

cdr3_length: 15
v_call: TRBV20-1
j_call: TRBJ1-5
d_call: -
clone_size: -
cdr3_aa: CSASQQGGAGQPQHF
cdr3_nt: TGCAGTGCTAGTCAACAAGGGGGAGCGGGTCAGCCCCAGCATTTT

cdr3_length: 16
v_call: TRBV30
j_call: TRBJ1-5
d_call: -
clone_size: -
cdr3_aa: CAWSVRGQLSNQPQHF
cdr3_nt: TGTGCCTGGAGTGTACGGGGACAACTTAGCAATCAGCCCCAGCATTTT

cdr3_length: 15
v_call: TRBV6-6
j_call: TRBJ1-4
d_call: TRBD1
clone_size: -
cdr3_aa: CASRIGTAANEKLFF
cdr3_nt: TGTGCCAGCAGAATCGGGACAGCCGCTAATGAAAAACTGTTTTTT

cdr3_length: 16
v_call: TRBV4-3
j_call: TRBJ2-3
d_call: -
clone_size: -
cdr3_aa: CASSQAAGGQGDTQYF
cdr3_nt: TGCGCCAGCAGCCAGGCCGCAGGGGGGCAAGGAGATACGCAGTATTTT

cdr3_length: 15
v_call: TRBV19
j_call: TRBJ1-2
d_call: -
clone_size: -
cdr3_aa: CASSRNLRGQNGYTF
cdr3_nt: TGTGCCAGTAGTAGAAATCTACGTGGGCAGAACGGCTACACCTTC

cdr3_length: 14
v_call: TRBV15
j_call: TRBJ2-2
d_call: -
clone_size: -
cdr3_aa: CATSRRRVAGELFF
cdr3_nt: TGTGCCACCAGCAGACGGAGGGTTGCCGGGGAGCTGTTTTTT